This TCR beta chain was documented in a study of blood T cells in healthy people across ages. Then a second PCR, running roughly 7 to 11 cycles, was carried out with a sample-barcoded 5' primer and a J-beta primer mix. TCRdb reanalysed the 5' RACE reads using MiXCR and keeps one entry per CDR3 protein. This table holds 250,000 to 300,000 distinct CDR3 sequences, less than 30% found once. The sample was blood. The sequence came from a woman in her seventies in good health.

The CDR3 DNA is TGTGCCAGCAGTTTAACAGGGGGTGACTATCAGCCCCAGCATTTT. Translated, it gives CASSLTGGDYQPQHF. The chain carries TRBV27 and TRBJ1-5, with 8 bases that match TRBD1. The CDR3 spans 15 residues. With 2 bases clipped from V and 5 bases from J, the junction kept 5 bases outside the gene matches. Germline V gene data show CDR1 as MNHEY and CDR2 as SMNVEV (reference sequence).